Listed below are T cell receptor beta chains from one sample, sequenced in a study of neurological immune-mediated disorders. From the 5' RACE reads, TCRdb called clonotypes with MiXCR, one entry per CDR3 protein. This table has roughly 100,000 distinct CDR3 sequences, 10% to 13% appearing once. The sequencing input was PBMCs. These receptors all come from a female donor with HTLV-1-associated myelopathy (HAM/TSP). The CDR3 runs from the conserved cysteine through the conserved F or W. D genes are given only for firm matches. Size tells how often a clone was seen (once, few, many) or the class of an expanded clone, and some rows leave it out.

cdr3_nt | cdr3_aa | clone_size | j_call | v_call | d_call
TGTGCAATCAGTCGGAGCTGGGGCAATGAGCAGTTCTTC | CAISRSWGNEQFF | . | TRBJ2-1 | TRBV10-3 | .
TGTGCCAGCAGCAAACAGGGGGTGGTCACAGATACGCAGTATTTT | CASSKQGVVTDTQYF | many | TRBJ2-3 | TRBV11-2 | TRBD1
TGCGCCAGCAGCTTATCCCAGGGACTAGACTATGGCTACACCTTC | CASSLSQGLDYGYTF | few | TRBJ1-2 | TRBV5-1 | .
TGCGCCAGCAGCCAAGAGACAGGTGAAGTCTATGGCTACACCTTC | CASSQETGEVYGYTF | many | TRBJ1-2 | TRBV4-1 | .
TGTGCCAGCAGTCCGAGACCTAGCGGCGGGCCTGAGCAGTTCTTC | CASSPRPSGGPEQFF | many | TRBJ2-1 | TRBV27 | TRBD2
TGCGCCAGCAGCCCTTGGGTCACAGGGCCTACCTCCTACGAGCAGTACTTC | CASSPWVTGPTSYEQYF | many | TRBJ2-7 | TRBV5-1 | .
TGTGCCAGCAGTTTCAGTCTCACCTGGAGCGAGAGATTCGCGAACACCGGGGAGCTGTTTTTT | CASSFSLTWSERFANTGELFF | many | TRBJ2-2 | TRBV28 | .
TGTGCCAGCACTCCTGTGGGGGGGGGCCCCGGGGAGCTGTTTTTT | CASTPVGGGPGELFF | many | TRBJ2-2 | TRBV6-2/TRBV6-3 | .
TGTGCCAGCGGAAGGGCCAAGACTAATGAAAAACTGTTTTTT | CASGRAKTNEKLFF | many | TRBJ1-4 | TRBV9 | .
TGTGCCAGCAGCTTGGAAACGTGGCCGGAGACCCAGTACTTC | CASSLETWPETQYF | . | TRBJ2-5 | TRBV5-6 | .
TGCAGTGGCGGGGCCTGGGGCACAGATACGCAGTATTTT | CSGGAWGTDTQYF | few | TRBJ2-3 | TRBV29-1 | .
TGTGCCAGCAGTGCAGACGGGACAGCGCACTACGAGCAGTACTTC | CASSADGTAHYEQYF | many | TRBJ2-7 | TRBV28 | TRBD1
TGTGCCAGCTCCTCAGGGGGCCAGGACGAGCAGTACTTC | CASSSGGQDEQYF | . | TRBJ2-7 | TRBV18 | TRBD1
TGTGCCAGCAGCTTCCCTGCGGCGGGGGATCCCTACAATGAGCAGTTCTTC | CASSFPAAGDPYNEQFF | many | TRBJ2-1 | TRBV7-8 | TRBD2
TGCGCCAGCAGCTCCGGACTAGCGGGGGGCAGTTGGTACCAAGAGACCCAGTACTTC | CASSSGLAGGSWYQETQYF | many | TRBJ2-5 | TRBV5-1 | TRBD2
TGTGCCAGCAGCGTAGACCCAGGACATAATTCACCCCTCCACTTT | CASSVDPGHNSPLHF | many | TRBJ1-6 | TRBV9 | .
TGTGCCAGCAGTGAAACGTCCGGACAGGGGGCCACCGGGGAGCTGTTTTTT | CASSETSGQGATGELFF | once | TRBJ2-2 | TRBV25-1 | TRBD1
TGTGCCAGCAGCTTGGACAGGGGAAGCGGCGAGCAGTACTTC | CASSLDRGSGEQYF | many | TRBJ2-7 | TRBV5-6 | TRBD1
TGCAGCGTTGTACTAGCGGGAGGCTACGAGCAGTACTTC | CSVVLAGGYEQYF | many | TRBJ2-7 | TRBV29-1 | TRBD2
TGCGCCAGCAGTTTAGGACTAAAGCTCCAAGAGACCCAGTACTTC | CASSLGLKLQETQYF | many | TRBJ2-5 | TRBV5-1 | .
TGTGCCAGCTCATGGGGACTTGGGAGCGGGAATGAGCAGTTCTTC | CASSWGLGSGNEQFF | . | TRBJ2-1 | TRBV18 | .
TGTGCTACCAGCAGCACTAGCTACGAGCAGTACTTC | CATSSTSYEQYF | many | TRBJ2-7 | TRBV15 | .
TGTGCCAGCAGCTTAATCCCAGGCACAGATACGCAGTATTTT | CASSLIPGTDTQYF | few | TRBJ2-3 | TRBV7-8 | .
TGCAGTGCTCTAGGGGACATACTAGCGGGGTTTGGGGATGAGCAGTTCTTC | CSALGDILAGFGDEQFF | many | TRBJ2-1 | TRBV20-1 | TRBD2
TGTGCCAGCAGCCCCCAGACAGGGGGTAACAATGAGCAGTTCTTC | CASSPQTGGNNEQFF | many | TRBJ2-1 | TRBV9 | TRBD1
TGCGCCAGCAGCGGTGAAGCCACACTGAGCCGGGAGCTGTTTTTT | CASSGEATLSRELFF | many | TRBJ2-2 | TRBV5-1 | .
TGTGCCAGCAGCTTAGGCGGGGAAAGCACAGATACGCAGTATTTT | CASSLGGESTDTQYF | many | TRBJ2-3 | TRBV7-7 | .
TGCAGTGCCATAAACCCGGGACAGGGGCGTTACGAGCAGTACTTC | CSAINPGQGRYEQYF | many | TRBJ2-7 | TRBV20-1 | TRBD1
TGTGCCAGCAGCATCTCCCCGGGTTGGGGCTACACCTTC | CASSISPGWGYTF | many | TRBJ1-2 | TRBV5-5 | .
TGTGTCAGCAGCCGCGAGGGGTCCATAAACGAGCAGTACTTC | CVSSREGSINEQYF | . | TRBJ2-7 | TRBV7-9 | .
TGTGCCGTGGGTCGGGGAGGCACAGATACGCAGTATTTT | CAVGRGGTDTQYF | many | TRBJ2-3 | TRBV27 | .
TGTGCCAGCAGCTTGGTTATTAACTCTGGGGCCAACGTCCTGACTTTC | CASSLVINSGANVLTF | . | TRBJ2-6 | TRBV5-6 | .
TGCGCCAGCAGCTTGGCGGAGCGGGGGGGACAGACCCAGTACTTC | CASSLAERGGQTQYF | . | TRBJ2-5 | TRBV5-1 | TRBD2
TGTGCCAGCGGCCCCCTCACAGATACGCAGTATTTT | CASGPLTDTQYF | many | TRBJ2-3 | TRBV7-9 | .
TGCGCCAGCAGCTTGGTCCCGGGTGGTGAAGCTTTCTTT | CASSLVPGGEAFF | many | TRBJ1-1 | TRBV5-1 | .
TGCAGTGCGCGAGCCCCGGGACAGGGGTTCGAGGGCTACACCTTC | CSARAPGQGFEGYTF | few | TRBJ1-2 | TRBV20-1 | TRBD1
TGCGCCAGCAGCCAAGAGGTGGGGGCGTCCTACAATGAGCAGTTCTTC | CASSQEVGASYNEQFF | many | TRBJ2-1 | TRBV4-1 | .
TGTGCCAGCAGCTCCAAGGGACTAGCGGGGGTCCTACCCGGCGGGGAGCTGTTTTTT | CASSSKGLAGVLPGGELFF | many | TRBJ2-2 | TRBV7-2 | TRBD2
TGCAGTGCTGGCTCCTGGACTAGCTCAGAGACCCAGTACTTC | CSAGSWTSSETQYF | medium-sized | TRBJ2-5 | TRBV20-1 | TRBD2
TGTGCCAGCAGTCCTGGGGGGGCGCTTTCTATAGGCGAGCAGTACTTC | CASSPGGALSIGEQYF | many | TRBJ2-7 | TRBV12-3/TRBV12-4 | .
TGTGCTACCAGGTCTACAGGGAATGAGCAGTTCTTC | CATRSTGNEQFF | many | TRBJ2-1 | TRBV15 | .
TGTGCCAGCAGCTTCTCGCCTGGGGCAGGGACGCAGTATTTT | CASSFSPGAGTQYF | once | TRBJ2-3 | TRBV7-2 | .
TGTGCCAGCAGCTCGAAATTAGGGATTGCCAAAAACATTCAGTACTTC | CASSSKLGIAKNIQYF | many | TRBJ2-4 | TRBV3-1 | .
TGTGCCAGCAGTTACGAGGGGAGAAACACTGAAGCTTTCTTT | CASSYEGRNTEAFF | . | TRBJ1-1 | TRBV6-5 | .
TGCAGTGCTAATACTCCCCCTTTGGAGCAGGGCACAGAGACCCAGTACTTC | CSANTPPLEQGTETQYF | many | TRBJ2-5 | TRBV20-1 | .
TGTGCCAGCAGTTCTACTGGGGGGACGAGGGAAAATGAGCAGTTCTTC | CASSSTGGTRENEQFF | few | TRBJ2-1 | TRBV28 | .
TGCGCCAGCAGCTTGGACACAGATACGCAGTATTTT | CASSLDTDTQYF | many | TRBJ2-3 | TRBV5-1 | .
TGCGCCAGCAGCTTTGGCCAGCAGACCAACGAGCAGTACTTC | CASSFGQQTNEQYF | . | TRBJ2-7 | TRBV5-1 | .
TGTGCCAGCAGCGTAGGACTAGCAGAGACCCAGTACTTC | CASSVGLAETQYF | many | TRBJ2-5 | TRBV9 | TRBD2
TGCGCCAGCAGCTTGTTGGCGGATCATGAGACCCAGTACTTC | CASSLLADHETQYF | few | TRBJ2-5 | TRBV5-1 | .